The 7 T cell receptor beta chains presented below share a single source sample, sequenced in a study of blood T cell repertoires in COVID-19. The method was immunoSEQ multiplex PCR; TCRdb's version includes in-frame clones alone and lacks a portion of them. The table includes roughly 180,000 clones, about three quarters detected once. Sequenced: peripheral blood. The receptors were gathered from a woman aged 50 to 65 with active or convalescent COVID-19.

This sequence joins TRBV6-2 or TRBV6-3 and TRBJ2-3; D remains ambiguous. Germline V lookup: CDR1 MNHEY, CDR2 SVGEGT. The length of the CDR3 is 13 residues. The V end lost 4 bases, the J end lost 0 bases, and 5 bases lay between the germline ends. CDR3 region: CASSSGSTDTQYF. CDR3 coding DNA: TGTGCCAGCAGTTCTGGCAGCACAGATACGCAGTATTTT.

The chain carries TRBV5-6 and TRBJ2-7; possible D gene TRBD1, 5 bases. V lost 4 bases and J 2 bases, leaving 10 bases between the germline ends. Per germline, CDR1 SGHDT and CDR2 YYEEEE. CDR3 size: 13 residues. CDR3 residues: CASSLTDTYEQYF. The CDR3 nucleotides read TGTGCCAGCAGCCTGACAGATACCTACGAGCAGTACTTC.

The chain recombines TRBV6-2 or TRBV6-3 with TRBJ2-5, with TRBD2 matching 9 bases. In germline, CDR1 is MNHEY, CDR2 SVGEGT. The V and J ends lost 4 bases and 9 bases, in that order; junction bases with no gene match: 3. The CDR3 consists of 12 residues. The CDR3 loop is CASSFRTSAQYF. The CDR3 DNA sequence: TGTGCCAGCAGTTTCCGGACTAGCGCCCAGTACTTC.

The genes are TRBV30 and TRBJ1-3, with D possibly being TRBD1 (6 bases). Germline-derived CDR1 and CDR2 are GTSNPN and SVGIG (reference sequence). CDR3 length: 15 amino acids. V shed 3 bases and J shed 6 bases, with 18 bases lying between them. CDR3 bases: TGTGCCTGGAGGAATACAGGGCTACCAGAAAACACCATATATTTT. Translation: CAWRNTGLPENTIYF.

The gene calls are TRBV19 and TRBJ1-1, with 8 positions matching TRBD1. The V gene's germline CDR1 is LNHDA and CDR2 SQIVND (reference sequence). The CDR3 runs to 17 residues. The V gene end was trimmed by 5 bases and the J gene end by 1 base; junction bases not matched to a gene: 12. The CDR3 region has the DNA TGTGCCAGTAGTTTCGCACAGGGGGGGTACGCGAACACTGAAGCTTTCTTT. Residues: CASSFAQGGYANTEAFF.

CDR3 sequence reads: CASSALAGARYNEQFF. In nucleotides, the CDR3 is TGTGCCAGCAGCGCTCTAGCGGGGGCAAGATACAATGAGCAGTTCTTC. The V and J genes are TRBV9 and TRBJ2-1, with 10 bases matching TRBD2. This CDR3 comprises 16 residues. Trimming removed 3 bases from V and 4 bases from J; junction bases left unmatched: 7. The germline CDR1 and CDR2 sequences are SGDLS and YYNGEE.

This clone was detected only a few times. V usage is TRBV2 and J usage is TRBJ2-7; a weak D match, TRBD2 (6 bases). V was shortened by 1 base and J by 2 bases, with 9 bases between the two germline ends. Germline-derived CDR1 and CDR2 are SNHLY and FYNNEI. The CDR3 length is 14 residues. CDR3 nucleotides: TGTGCCAGCAGTGAAGTTAGCGGAGCCTACGAGCAGTACTTC. It is translated as CASSEVSGAYEQYF.